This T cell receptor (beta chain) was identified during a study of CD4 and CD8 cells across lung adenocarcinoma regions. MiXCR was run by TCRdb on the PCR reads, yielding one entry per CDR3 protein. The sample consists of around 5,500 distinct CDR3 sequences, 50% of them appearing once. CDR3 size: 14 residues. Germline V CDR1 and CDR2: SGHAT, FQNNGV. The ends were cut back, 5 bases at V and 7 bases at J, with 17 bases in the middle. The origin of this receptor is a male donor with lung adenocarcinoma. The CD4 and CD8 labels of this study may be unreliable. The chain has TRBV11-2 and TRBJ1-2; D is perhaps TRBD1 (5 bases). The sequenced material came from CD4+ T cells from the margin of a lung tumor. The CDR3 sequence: CASSRGGAVGGYTF. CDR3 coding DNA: TGTGCCAGCAGCCGTGGGGGAGCTGTGGGTGGCTACACCTTC.